The 2 T cell receptor beta chains in this list originate from one sample, sequenced in a study of T-cell reconstitution after alpha-beta-depleted transplantation in children. Construction of the TCRbeta library involved unique molecular identifiers. In TCRdb, the PCR reads were re-called with MiXCR into one record per CDR3 protein. The sample records about 510,000 distinct CDR3 sequences, over 10% being singletons. Sample: PBMCs, mostly from graft donor cells, taken 180 days after TCRalphabeta/CD19-depleted stem cell transplant. The receptor source for this set is a female patient aged 2-9 years who had a stem cell transplant for aplastic anemia, so the T cells may come from the graft donor.

This CDR3 is CTSRKRGNEQFF. The CDR3 bases are TGTACCAGCCGGAAGAGGGGCAATGAGCAGTTCTTC. The chain links TRBV21-1 to TRBJ2-1; the DNA was not compared with TRBD1, the D call given in the table. TRBV21-1 is a pseudogene segment. The CDR3 spans 12 residues.

A few counts support this clonotype. This chain links TRBV12-3 or TRBV12-4 with TRBJ2-1; D not certain. The CDR3 sequence is 15 residues long. The germline V and J ends were trimmed by 7 bases and 3 bases, with 16 bases remaining between them. CDR3 coding DNA: TGTGCCAGCATCCCGGGCCGGACGGGCTACAATGAGCAGTTCTTC. Protein product: CASIPGRTGYNEQFF.